This T cell receptor beta chain was found in a study of beta chain features in type 1 diabetes. Germline V gene lookup returns CDR1 LNHDA and CDR2 SQIVND (reference sequence). The CDR3 is 16 residues long. Trimming removed 0 bases from V and 7 bases from J; junction bases left unmatched: 10. For this clone: Its antigen remains unidentified.

Study-level results: PCR might show a preference for shorter templates, equally across patients and controls. The naive, central memory and Treg TCRB repertoires of patients appeared to be more similar to one another than those of healthy donors. Significant though moderate, a shortening of TCRB CDR3s appeared in all four CD4+ subsets of Type 1 diabetes patients.

Reverse transcription of all isolated RNA meant that expressed TCRB transcripts were sequenced. Assay used: immunoSEQ multiplex PCR; TCRdb lists only in-frame clones, some missing. Of 95,000 to 110,000 clones listed, 25% to 35% are singletons. In total, each donor contributed a single heparinised blood draw that averaged around 120 mL. Sorting of CD4+ naive, central memory, regulatory and stem cell-like memory cells was performed via CD45RO/CCR7/CD25/CD127/CD95/CD27. The clonotype originates from a woman between 18 and 29 years old with type 1 diabetes. Sequencing input: central memory CD4+ T cells from blood. This sequence joins TRBV19 and TRBJ1-2; 8 bases are shared with TRBD1. CDR3 sequence (DNA): TGTGCCAGTAGTATAGATCTGGGCAGGGGGCCTCTTGGCTACACCTTC. Translation: CASSIDLGRGPLGYTF.